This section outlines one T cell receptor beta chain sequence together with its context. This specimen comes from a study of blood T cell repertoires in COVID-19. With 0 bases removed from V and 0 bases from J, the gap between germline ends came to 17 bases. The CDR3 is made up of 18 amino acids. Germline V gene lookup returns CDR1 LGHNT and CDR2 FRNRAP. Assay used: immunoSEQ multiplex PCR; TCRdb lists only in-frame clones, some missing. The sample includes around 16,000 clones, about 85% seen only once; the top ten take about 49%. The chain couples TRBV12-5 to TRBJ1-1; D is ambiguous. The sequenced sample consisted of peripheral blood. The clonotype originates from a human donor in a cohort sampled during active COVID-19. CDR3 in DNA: TGTGCTAGTGGTTTGGTGGCTCTTCCTTCGGGGATGAACACTGAAGCTTTCTTT. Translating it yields CASGLVALPSGMNTEAFF.